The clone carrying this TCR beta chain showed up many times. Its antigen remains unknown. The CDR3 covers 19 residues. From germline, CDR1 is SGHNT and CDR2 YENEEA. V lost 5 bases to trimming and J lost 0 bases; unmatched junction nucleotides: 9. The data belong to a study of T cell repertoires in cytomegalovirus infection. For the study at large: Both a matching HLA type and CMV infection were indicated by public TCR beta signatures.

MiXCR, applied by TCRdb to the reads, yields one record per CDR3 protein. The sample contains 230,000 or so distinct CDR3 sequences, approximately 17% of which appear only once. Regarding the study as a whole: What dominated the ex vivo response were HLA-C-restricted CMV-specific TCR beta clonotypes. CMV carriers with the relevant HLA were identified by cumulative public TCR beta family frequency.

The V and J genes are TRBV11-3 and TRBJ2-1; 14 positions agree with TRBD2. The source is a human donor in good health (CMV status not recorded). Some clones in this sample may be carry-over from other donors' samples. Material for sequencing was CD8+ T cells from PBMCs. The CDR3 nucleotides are TGTGCCAGCAGCCCGAGACCCGGGACTAGCGGGGGCTCCTACAATGAGCAGTTCTTC. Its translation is CASSPRPGTSGGSYNEQFF.